Below, 18 T cell receptor beta chains from the same sample are listed, as sequenced in a study of cytomegalovirus exposure and HLA in healthy donors. Profiled with immunoSEQ multiplex PCR; TCRdb holds only in-frame clones, not every one. The data show some 140,000 clones, about nine tenths seen once. Sequencing was performed on PBMCs. The receptors were sampled from a man aged 18-30 years in good health and CMV-seronegative.

This clone was seen a handful of times. CDR3: CASSQDRGGTDTQYF. The CDR3 nucleotides are TGTGCCAGCAGCCAAGACCGGGGGGGCACAGATACGCAGTATTTT. The chain combines TRBV4-2 with TRBJ2-3; 7 bases are a match to TRBD2. The length of the CDR3 is 15 residues. V lost 0 bases, J lost 1 base, and 1 base stayed unmatched. CDR1 LGHNA and CDR2 YNFKEQ come from the germline V gene.

J is TRBJ2-3 and V is TRBV9; TRBD2 is a possible D gene (6 bases). Trimming cost V 5 bases and J 6 bases, with 16 bases left between them. This CDR3 region has 14 residues. Germline loops: CDR1 SGDLS, CDR2 YYNGEE. The CDR3 reads CASRSGTGADTQYF. The CDR3 DNA reads TGTGCCAGCAGGTCCGGGACTGGGGCGGATACGCAGTATTTT.

The chain has TRBV7-8 and TRBJ2-7; TRBD1 matches 8 bases. The germline gives CDR1 SGHVS, CDR2 FQNEAQ. With 5 bases clipped from V and 7 bases from J, the junction kept 10 bases outside the gene matches. The CDR3 is 14 amino acids. This chain's CDR3 is CASSHPGGWGEQYF. CDR3 sequence (DNA): TGTGCCAGCAGCCACCCAGGGGGCTGGGGAGAGCAGTACTTC.

This chain connects TRBV9 to TRBJ1-2, with D possibly being TRBD1 (5 bases). V was clipped by 4 bases and J by 3 bases, with 13 bases between them. Germline V gene lookup returns CDR1 SGDLS and CDR2 YYNGEE. This CDR3 is built from 14 residues. CDR3 in DNA: TGTGCCAGCAGCCCACGGGAGGGGCACTATGGCTACACCTTC. Protein: CASSPREGHYGYTF.

This clone has just one count. The V and J genes are TRBV5-1 and TRBJ2-7; TRBD1 might be the D (6 bases). The V end was cut by 4 bases, the J end by 2 bases, with 10 bases between. The CDR3 totals 13 residues. Per the germline V gene, CDR1 is SGHRS and CDR2 is YFSETQ. The chain's CDR3 is CASSPKGAYEQYF. The CDR3 nucleotides read TGCGCCAGCAGCCCGAAGGGGGCCTACGAGCAGTACTTC. Using reference TRBV5-1 and TRBJ2-7 for the parts outside the CDR3, the full variable domain is KAGVTQTPRYLIKTRGQQVTLSCSPISGHRSVSWYQQTPGQGLQFLFEYFSETQRNKGNFPGRFSGRQFSNSRSEMNVSTLELGDSALYLCASSPKGAYEQYFGPGTRLTVT.

V and J are TRBV2 and TRBJ1-5; TRBD1 matches 7 bases. This CDR3 spans 13 amino acids. Germline loops: CDR1 SNHLY, CDR2 FYNNEI. V lost 9 bases, J lost 7 bases, and 9 bases stayed unmatched. The CDR3 protein is CASSGQKFQPQHF. CDR3 DNA sequence: TGTGCCAGTTCGGGACAGAAATTCCAGCCCCAGCATTTT. Full variable domain (outside the CDR3, taken from reference TRBV2 and TRBJ1-5): EPEVTQTPSHQVTQMGQEVILRCVPISNHLYFYWYRQILGQKVEFLVSFYNNEISEKSEIFDDQFSVERPDGSNFTLKIRSTKLEDSAMYFCASSGQKFQPQHFGDGTRLSIL.

The V gene is TRBV5-1, the J gene TRBJ2-3; 9 bases are a match to TRBD1. This CDR3 region has 16 residues. J was trimmed by 6 bases and V by 3 bases; bases with no gene match: 11. Germline CDR1 reads SGHRS; CDR2 reads YFSETQ. The CDR3 spells CASSSHRGRGSDTQYF. The CDR3, as DNA: TGCGCCAGCAGCTCTCACAGGGGGCGCGGGTCGGATACGCAGTATTTT. Drawing the rest from reference TRBV5-1 and TRBJ2-3, the complete variable domain is KAGVTQTPRYLIKTRGQQVTLSCSPISGHRSVSWYQQTPGQGLQFLFEYFSETQRNKGNFPGRFSGRQFSNSRSEMNVSTLELGDSALYLCASSSHRGRGSDTQYFGPGTRLTVL.

The V gene is TRBV28, the J gene TRBJ2-7; weak D call: TRBD1 (6 bases). The CDR3 runs to 15 residues. The V end was cut by 5 bases, the J end by 2 bases, with 16 bases between. The V gene's germline CDR1 is MDHEN and CDR2 SYDVKM. The chain's CDR3 is CASSISRGRAYEQYF. The CDR3 nucleotides are TGTGCCAGCAGTATCTCCAGGGGAAGGGCCTACGAGCAGTACTTC.

The chain carries TRBV19 and TRBJ1-5; a possible D gene is TRBD1 (6 bases). CDR1 is LNHDA, CDR2 SQIVND, per germline (reference sequence). The CDR3 spans 15 residues. Trimming took 7 bases from V and 1 from J, leaving 14 bases between them. The CDR3 is CASKGRGASNQPQHF. The DNA for the CDR3 is TGTGCCAGTAAGGGCAGGGGCGCAAGCAATCAGCCCCAGCATTTT.

The gene calls are TRBV5-1 and TRBJ1-1; 9 bases align to TRBD1. Germline V gives CDR1 SGHRS, CDR2 YFSETQ. The CDR3 has 16 amino acids. Trimming removed 0 bases from V and 2 bases from J; junction bases left unmatched: 5. Here the CDR3 DNA reads TGCGCCAGCAGCTTGGATAAGGGACAGGGAAACACTGAAGCTTTCTTT. It is translated as CASSLDKGQGNTEAFF.

This clone was counted a single time. J is TRBJ2-1 and V is TRBV5-1; 9 bases map to TRBD1. Germline CDR1 is SGHRS and CDR2 is YFSETQ. This CDR3 region has 17 residues. Losses at the gene ends were 0 bases for V and 9 bases for J; bases not matched to a gene: 13. This chain's CDR3 is CASSLGTGAQPSGEQFF. The DNA of the CDR3 is TGCGCCAGCAGCTTGGGGACAGGGGCCCAACCATCGGGTGAGCAGTTCTTC.

This chain links TRBV2 with TRBJ2-7; D unclear. Germline CDR1 and CDR2: SNHLY and FYNNEI. This CDR3 region has 14 residues. Between the trimmed V and J ends, which lost 6 bases and 6 bases, there was a span of 18 bases. Written as DNA, the CDR3 is TGTGCCAGCAGGGTTAGCCTTGTGGTTCCCGAGCAGTACTTC. Amino acid sequence: CASRVSLVVPEQYF.

CDR3 sequence (DNA): TGTGCCAGCAGCCTACATAGGACAGCCCAAGAGACCCAGTACTTC. Translated: CASSLHRTAQETQYF. V usage is TRBV13 and J usage is TRBJ2-5; maybe TRBD1 (6 bases). The CDR3 has 15 amino acids. V lost 5 bases and J 1 base, leaving 14 bases between the germline ends. Germline assignment: CDR1 PRHDT and CDR2 FYEKMQ (reference sequence).

V and J are TRBV6-5 and TRBJ1-2, with no clear D. Looked up from germline, CDR1 is MNHEY and CDR2 is SVGAGI. V was clipped by 5 bases and J by 8 bases, with 21 bases between them. The CDR3 loop spans 15 amino acids. The CDR3 here is CASSVTGPRRRGYTF. DNA of the CDR3: TGTGCCAGCAGTGTTACTGGGCCTCGGAGGAGGGGCTACACCTTC.

This chain links TRBV18 with TRBJ2-3, with 9 bases fitting TRBD1. The germline V gene encodes CDR1 KGHSH and CDR2 LQKENI. This CDR3 comprises 17 residues. The V gene end was trimmed by 6 bases and the J gene end by 2 bases; junction bases not matched to a gene: 12. CDR3 residues: CASSPSGGTGLTDTQYF. CDR3 bases: TGTGCCAGCTCCCCTTCAGGCGGGACAGGGCTCACAGATACGCAGTATTTT.

The chain uses TRBV28 and TRBJ2-7; TRBD1 is a possible D gene (5 bases). The CDR3 covers 12 residues. From germline, CDR1 is MDHEN and CDR2 SYDVKM. Trimming left V 3 bases short and J 6 bases short, with 9 bases between. CDR3 residues: CASSLVGVEQYF. CDR3 DNA sequence: TGTGCCAGCAGTTTGGTAGGGGTCGAGCAGTACTTC.

The chain recombines TRBV4-3 with TRBJ1-2; 7 bases match TRBD1. CDR3 size: 15 residues. V lost 4 bases and J lost 4; bases outside the gene matches: 9. The V gene's germline CDR1 is LGHNA and CDR2 YSLEER. The CDR3 DNA is TGCGCCAGCAGCCGTCTGAGGGGGCAGGGCTATGGCTACACCTTC. Its translation: CASSRLRGQGYGYTF.

The rearrangement uses TRBV4-3 and TRBJ2-1, with 11 bases that match TRBD1. The germline V gene encodes CDR1 LGHNA and CDR2 YSLEER. The trim removed 2 bases at V and 12 bases at J, leaving 9 bases unmatched. The CDR3 runs to 15 residues. CDR3 residues: CASSQWAPGQGVQFF. The CDR3, as DNA: TGCGCCAGCAGCCAATGGGCTCCGGGACAGGGGGTGCAGTTCTTC.